These T cell receptor beta chains were read from a single sample in a study of shared clonotypes between healthy human individuals. Using immunoSEQ multiplex PCR, the repertoire was profiled, and TCRdb retains in-frame clones only, with some absent. Here the sample spans 2,500,000 or so clones, around nine tenths being singletons. The sample was naive CD4+ T cells sorted from blood. These receptors all stem from a man between 18 and 29 years old in good health. CDR3s leave out the opening cysteine and the closing phenylalanine or tryptophan. Clone size, where shown, is once, few, many, or a class for clones that have expanded.

length	V	J	size	CDR3
13	TRBV6-1	TRBJ2-1	few	ASSILDRFYNEQF
15	TRBV9	TRBJ1-2	-	ASSVGEGQGFIYGYT
12	TRBV11-2	TRBJ1-2	-	ASSSEEGAQGYT
11	TRBV10-1	TRBJ1-1	few	ASSEYLGGRAF
12	TRBV11-3	TRBJ2-1	-	ASSPPGQNNEQF
13	TRBV28	TRBJ2-7	-	ASSSRDSRSYEQY
15	TRBV4-3	TRBJ2-6	-	ASSQDNLGSGANVLT
14	TRBV5-1	TRBJ2-3	-	ASSLDWAGATDTQY
12	TRBV7-2	TRBJ2-3	-	ASSLAFDSDTQY
11	TRBV7-2	TRBJ2-1	-	ASSTLPYNEQF
11	TRBV30	TRBJ2-1	-	AWSAGSGTDHF
12	TRBV7-8	TRBJ2-2	-	ASSSGRAVGELF
14	TRBV9	TRBJ2-5	-	ASSGPGGGAQETQY
11	TRBV7-2	TRBJ2-7	once	ASSSGILYEQY
13	TRBV11-2	TRBJ2-5	-	ASSLLPGSGKTQY
12	TRBV5-4	TRBJ2-7	-	ASGLAGNSYEQY
13	TRBV6-6	TRBJ1-6	-	ASSLGQIVLSPLH
16	TRBV5-1	TRBJ2-1	-	ASSFSRTSGGPYNEQF
12	TRBV5-6	TRBJ1-5	-	ASSLGQTLTPQH
9	TRBV29-1	TRBJ2-7	-	SVGDSGEQY
17	TRBV7-9	TRBJ1-1	-	ASSLGLRDRDPHGNEAF
13	TRBV28	TRBJ1-5	-	ASSQDRNRNQPQH
16	TRBV19	TRBJ2-6	-	ASSMVETDFAGANVLT
11	TRBV29-1	TRBJ2-2	-	SVGQSTTGELF
12	TRBV5-1	TRBJ2-3	-	ASSLVTSTDTQY
14	TRBV5-4	TRBJ2-7	-	ASSGPKFGGPYEQY
14	TRBV10-2	TRBJ2-2	-	ASSESGTSNTGELF
9	TRBV21-1	TRBJ1-1	-	ASSKPTEAF
13	TRBV6-5	TRBJ1-6	many	ASSYDQGEWSPLH
13	TRBV7-2	TRBJ2-5	-	ASSLAPPTVETQY
15	TRBV12-5	TRBJ2-5	-	ASGLRLAGRLQETQY
11	TRBV9	TRBJ2-5	-	ASSVEVGGPQY